This TCR beta chain was profiled in a study of blood T cells in healthy people across ages. This clonotype was picked up many times. The antigen remains unidentified. Study-level results: No conclusive comparison of naive versus antigen-experienced cells was possible with unsorted PBMCs.

Through a sample-barcoded 5' primer and a J-beta primer mix, a second PCR was run for roughly 6 to 11 cycles. TCRdb used MiXCR to reprocess the 5' RACE reads, holding one entry per CDR3 protein. The table has under 950,000 distinct CDR3 sequences, about a fifth seen once. Unmatched junction bases numbered 11, after V lost 5 bases and J lost 7 bases. CDR3 length: 14 residues. The V call is TRBV12-3 or TRBV12-4, the J call TRBJ2-7, with TRBD1 identical over 7 bases. The sequenced sample was blood. This TCR derives from an older man in good health. In DNA, the CDR3 is TGTGCCAGCAGTCCACCGGGACAGAGGTCTGAGCAGTACTTC. Protein sequence: CASSPPGQRSEQYF.